This TCR beta chain emerged from a study of shared clonotypes between healthy human individuals. Study-wide points: Generally, estimated richness proved larger in naive subsets than it did in memory subsets. Despite large depth, sorted-subset datasets appeared incompletely sequenced.

Looked up from germline, CDR1 is MNHNY and CDR2 is SVGAGI (reference sequence). Trimming cost V 8 bases and J 5 bases, with 15 bases left between them. The CDR3 loop spans 13 amino acids. It was CD45RO-negative cells, positively selected for CCR7, that made up naive CD8 cells, with terminally differentiated effector memory CD45RA+ cells excluded. Each PCR replicate from the sorted subsets contained around 0.2 ug DNA, which is some 30,000 T cell genomes. The assay was immunoSEQ multiplex PCR, and TCRdb's table has in-frame clones only and misses some. Here the sample spans about 2 million clones, around 96% being singletons. In the case of this clone: The antigen remains unidentified.

V is TRBV6-6 and J is TRBJ1-1, with D maybe TRBD1 (6 bases). The origin of this receptor is a man aged 18-30 years in good health. Sequenced: naive CD8+ T cells sorted from blood. The CDR3 DNA sequence: TGTGCCAGCGCCCCCAGTGGACAGACTGAAGCTTTCTTT. Translated, it gives CASAPSGQTEAFF.